A selection of T cell receptor beta chains follows, all from one sample in a study of T-cell reconstitution after alpha-beta-depleted transplantation in children. From the PCR reads, TCRdb called clonotypes with MiXCR, one entry per CDR3 protein. This table has 500,000 to 650,000 distinct CDR3 sequences, over 10% appearing once. This specimen was PBMCs, mostly from graft donor cells, taken 360 days after TCRalphabeta/CD19-depleted stem cell transplant. The receptors were sampled from a male patient between 5 and 17 years old who had a stem cell transplant for acute myeloid leukemia, so the T cells may come from the graft donor. The CDR3 runs from the conserved cysteine through the conserved F or W. Fields, in order: V gene, CDR3 protein.

TRBV27 CASSLPYKGLAGGPGEQFF
TRBV25-1 CASSGRADYEQYF
TRBV6-5 CASSYSPAGNTEAFF
TRBV4-3 CASSRDIRQKLFF
TRBV7-8 CASGLAGVYEQYF
TRBV7-3 CASRSASGDRTDTQYF
TRBV7-2 CASSPHMNTEAFF
TRBV24-1 CATSDRGTSGYNEQFF
TRBV27 CASSSRLAGANYNEQFF
TRBV6-5 CASSYFYTHRVTEAFF
TRBV5-1 CASSLGGTGASYEQYF
TRBV28 CASSPTGWTEAFF
TRBV28 CASSLSGGAQYGYTF
TRBV29-1 CSPWSDTQYF
TRBV27 CASSFRGESAYYEQFF
TRBV7-9 CASSSPTGLVYTEAFF
TRBV7-6 CASSYRDYITSAGTDTQYF
TRBV9 CASSPQWPQTPGELFF
TRBV28 CASRSGRAGDTQYF
TRBV7-2 CASSLVASGSLYEQYF
TRBV7-2 CASSPTGGNSPLHF
TRBV3-1 CASSENGGLGYTF
TRBV7-6 CASTNKLRQGPGELFF
TRBV11-2 CASSSGGKEQFF
TRBV18 CASSPGRLAKNIQYF
TRBV11-2 CASSLDGGGVARIYEQYF
TRBV9 CASSVEGLYVDTQYF
TRBV6-2/TRBV6-3 CASRNTTLNTGELFF
TRBV7-2 CASSPVGAQGAYEQYF
TRBV30 CAWSVRLSSYEQYF
TRBV2 CASSATRIPTDTQYF
TRBV11-2 CASSLGGRGRANEQFF
TRBV6-2/TRBV6-3 CASSYSAGIEQYF